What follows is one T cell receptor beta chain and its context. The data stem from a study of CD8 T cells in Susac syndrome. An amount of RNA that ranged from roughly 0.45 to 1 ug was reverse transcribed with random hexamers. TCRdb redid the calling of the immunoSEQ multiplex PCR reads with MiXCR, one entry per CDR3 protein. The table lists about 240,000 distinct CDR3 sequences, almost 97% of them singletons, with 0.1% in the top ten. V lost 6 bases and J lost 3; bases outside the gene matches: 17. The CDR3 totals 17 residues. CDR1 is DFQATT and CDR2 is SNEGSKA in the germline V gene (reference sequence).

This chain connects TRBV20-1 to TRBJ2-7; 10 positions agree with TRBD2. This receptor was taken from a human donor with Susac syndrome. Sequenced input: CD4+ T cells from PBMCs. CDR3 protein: CSAPTHPGTSANYEQYF. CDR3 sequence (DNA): TGCAGTGCACCCACCCACCCCGGGACTAGCGCAAACTACGAGCAGTACTTC.